This T cell receptor beta chain was found in a study of Graves' ophthalmopathy and Graves' hyperthyroidism (dated by TCRdb to 2017 to 2018). As for the study more broadly: Peripheral blood was collected at initial diagnosis, before any treatment. To tell Graves' ophthalmopathy apart from Graves' hyperthyroidism, and to predict which patients would progress to ophthalmopathy, the study relied on TCR beta repertoire signatures. In total, approximately 130 blood samples were TCR-sequenced: some 43 ophthalmopathy, 75 hyperthyroidism and roughly 17 hyperthyroidism-to-ophthalmopathy patients. To explore V-J signatures that distinguish ophthalmopathy from hyperthyroidism, a discovery set of about a hundred patients was enrolled, made up of over 40 with ophthalmopathy and fewer than 60 with stable hyperthyroidism. For independent validation, a separate cohort was made up of 18 hyperthyroidism patients plus 17 patients who later progressed from hyperthyroidism to ophthalmopathy. T-cell repertoires of thyroid tissue and blood were compared in about 6 hyperthyroidism patients. After sampling, hyperthyroidism patients received methimazole starting at 30 mg daily, and ophthalmopathy patients received high-dose intravenous methylprednisolone.

Hyperthyroidism was considered stable if no progression to ophthalmopathy occurred within 18 months of follow-up. Patients with hyperthyroidism were aged 18 to 65 years, had been newly diagnosed, and had a disease duration of less than 2 months. Patients with other autoimmune diseases, uncontrolled infections, pregnancy or lactation were excluded. Diagnosis was based on clinical symptoms, serum thyroxine, TRAb, thyroid ultrasound and orbital computed tomography. PBMCs were isolated from about 9.2 ml of fresh peripheral blood by Ficoll-Paque density gradient centrifugation. Total RNA was extracted using Trizol reagent, and RNA quality was checked on an Agilent 2100 Bioanalyzer. V loses 1 base of germline sequence and J loses 4 bases, and the interval between the two ends is 8 bases. CDR1 and CDR2 (SEHNR, FQNEAQ) derive from the germline V gene (reference sequence). The CDR3, cysteine through phenylalanine, is 13 amino acids long. The only DNA kept is the CDR3, 39 bases in frame from the first base.

For repertoire sequencing, the TCR beta CDR3 regions were amplified from RNA transcripts. A first-round RT-PCR used HTBI primers with the Qiagen OneStep RT-PCR kit, followed by a second-round multiplex PCR, size selection and purification. The libraries underwent paired-end sequencing with 100 bp reads on an Illumina HiSeq2000. The published analysis was carried out like this. SOAPnuke was used to process the reads, removing any read that contained adapters or uncalled bases, had a mean Phred below 15, or lacked an exact match to the constant primer or identifier. High-quality paired reads were merged with COPE v1.2.5. Clonotypes were defined as unique nucleotide sequences and were aligned to IMGT TRB V, D and J references using MiTCR v1.1. Only V-J combinations with frequency above 0.0001 were analysed, covering around 99% of repertoires. For each V-J combination, a TCR clonal expansion and chaos score was defined as the ratio of F50 clonal expansion to chaos observed in the TCRdist matrix. Features were reduced by Welch's t-statistics and random forest to some 13 V-J combinations, which fed a naive Bayes classifier. Thyroid-blood repertoire similarity was quantified with the Morisita-Horn index. TCRdb reanalyzed the raw reads on its own, using fastp at Q25 for trimming and MiXCR for clone calling, and kept in-frame beta chains. Rows merge per CDR3 protein into single entries with the most common DNA and genes. The V and J calls shown here were made by TCRdb, not taken from the authors' results. Recorded for this sample are about 370,000 distinct CDR3 sequences; roughly a sixth of them occurred a single time. Roughly 2.4% of the sample rests with the top ten.

There are a few counts of this clonotype. Its antigen specificity is not known. Nothing much larger sits one base from this clone, and base qualities are not available. The full study reports these points: Ophthalmopathy was separated from stable hyperthyroidism by the 13-signature model with roughly 90% sensitivity and about 81% specificity in cross-validation and with 80%/75% in the test set. Most expanded thyroid clonotypes with a frequency above 0.001 also appeared in blood, which suggests that blood repertoires may reflect the immune response in the thyroid. No statistical method was used to set the sample size in advance, and the investigators knew which group each participant was assigned to. In validation, the model predicted ophthalmopathy progression with over 60% sensitivity and approximately 72% specificity; eleven to twelve predicted patients were CT-confirmed with GO in a median of approximately 6.5 months.

The clonotype originates from an adult woman with stable Graves' hyperthyroidism. The sequence is built from TRBV7-9 and TRBJ2-7; the D gene is unclear. The sample consisted of peripheral blood. The CDR3 has the sequence CASSLDPMYEQYF. The DNA is TGTGCCAGCAGCTTAGACCCTATGTACGAGCAGTACTTC.